The rows below give T cell receptor beta chains drawn from one sample of a study of neurological immune-mediated disorders. TCRdb reanalysed the 5' RACE reads using MiXCR and keeps one entry per CDR3 protein. The sample includes about 66,000 distinct CDR3 sequences, around 5% of them seen just once. Material for sequencing was PBMCs. All receptors derive from a woman aged 25-40 years with multiple sclerosis. Each CDR3 is given with its conserved first and last residue.

cdr3_aa j_call v_call
CASSLGPKRYTGELFF TRBJ2-2 TRBV3-1
CATSGHGGETQYF TRBJ2-5 TRBV15
CSARDRFMSWTEAFF TRBJ1-1 TRBV20-1
CAISDEDRGIETQYF TRBJ2-5 TRBV10-3
CASSLGTAPYEQYF TRBJ2-7 TRBV12-3/TRBV12-4
CASSLSSGFHEQFF TRBJ2-1 TRBV5-6
CAISVEETQYF TRBJ2-5 TRBV10-3
CSVERTGRQDTEAFF TRBJ1-1 TRBV29-1
CASSYSVGLEQYF TRBJ2-7 TRBV18
CSVLRRRAGYEQYF TRBJ2-7 TRBV20-1
CASCPAGGLYEQYF TRBJ2-7 TRBV12-3/TRBV12-4
CSASRRTQGSNQPQHF TRBJ1-5 TRBV20-1
CASSQDDGPYNEQFF TRBJ2-1 TRBV4-2
CSAKQGTEAFF TRBJ1-1 TRBV20-1
CASEGTSGGNEQFF TRBJ2-1 TRBV2
CASSPNLEGANVLTF TRBJ2-6 TRBV5-1
CASSPTGPPQGTQYF TRBJ2-5 TRBV5-1
CASSPHKPNTEAFF TRBJ1-1 TRBV5-1
CASSLDGTGEVAFF TRBJ1-1 TRBV5-1
CASSEGWYEQYF TRBJ2-7 TRBV6-1
CSARGRGLVHEQFF TRBJ2-1 TRBV20-1
CATSDSGEVIEKLFF TRBJ1-4 TRBV24-1